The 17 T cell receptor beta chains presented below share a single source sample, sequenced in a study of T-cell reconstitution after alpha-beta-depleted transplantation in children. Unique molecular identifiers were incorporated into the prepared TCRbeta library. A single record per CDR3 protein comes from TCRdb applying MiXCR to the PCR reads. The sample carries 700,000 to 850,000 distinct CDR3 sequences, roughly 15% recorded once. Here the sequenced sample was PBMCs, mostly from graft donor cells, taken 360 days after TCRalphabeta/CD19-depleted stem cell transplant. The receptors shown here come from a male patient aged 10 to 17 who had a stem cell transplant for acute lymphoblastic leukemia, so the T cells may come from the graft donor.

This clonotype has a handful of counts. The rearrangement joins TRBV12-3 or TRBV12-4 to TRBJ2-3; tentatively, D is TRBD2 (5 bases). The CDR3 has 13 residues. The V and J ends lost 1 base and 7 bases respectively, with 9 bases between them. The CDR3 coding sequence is TGTGCCAGCAGTTTAGTGAGGGCTAATACGCAGTATTTT. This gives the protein CASSLVRANTQYF.

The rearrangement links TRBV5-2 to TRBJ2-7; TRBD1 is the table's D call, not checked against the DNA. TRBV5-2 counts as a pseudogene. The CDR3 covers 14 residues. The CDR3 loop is CAMGPGLRSYEQYF. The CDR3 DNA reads TGTGCCATGGGCCCCGGGCTCCGCTCCTACGAGCAGTACTTC.

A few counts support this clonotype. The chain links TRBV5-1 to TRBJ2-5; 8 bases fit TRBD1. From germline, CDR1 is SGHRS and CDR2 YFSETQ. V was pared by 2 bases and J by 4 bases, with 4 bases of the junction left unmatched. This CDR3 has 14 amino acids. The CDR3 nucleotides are TGCGCCAGCAGCTTTTACAGGGGGATAGAGACCCAGTACTTC. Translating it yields CASSFYRGIETQYF.

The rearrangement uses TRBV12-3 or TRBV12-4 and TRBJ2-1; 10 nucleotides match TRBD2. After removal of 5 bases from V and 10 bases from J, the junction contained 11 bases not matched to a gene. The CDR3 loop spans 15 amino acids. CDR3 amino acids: CASSPTSGAPGEQFF. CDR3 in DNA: TGTGCCAGCAGTCCCACTAGCGGGGCCCCGGGGGAGCAGTTCTTC.

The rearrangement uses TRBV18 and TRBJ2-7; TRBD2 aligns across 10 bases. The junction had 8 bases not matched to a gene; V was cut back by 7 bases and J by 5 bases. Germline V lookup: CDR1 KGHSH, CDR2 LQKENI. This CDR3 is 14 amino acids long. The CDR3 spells CASCTGTSVHEQYF. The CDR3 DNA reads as TGTGCCAGCTGCACCGGGACTAGCGTGCACGAGCAGTACTTC.

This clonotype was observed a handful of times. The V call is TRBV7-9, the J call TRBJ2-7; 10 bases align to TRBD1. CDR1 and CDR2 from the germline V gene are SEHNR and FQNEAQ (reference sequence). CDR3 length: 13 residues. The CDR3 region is CVSRDRGSYEQYF. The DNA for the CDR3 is TGTGTCTCAAGGGACAGGGGTTCCTACGAGCAGTACTTC.

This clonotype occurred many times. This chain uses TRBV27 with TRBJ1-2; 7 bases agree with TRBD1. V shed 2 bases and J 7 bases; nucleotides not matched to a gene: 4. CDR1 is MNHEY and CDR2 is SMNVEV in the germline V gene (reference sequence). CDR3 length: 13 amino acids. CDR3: CASSLAPGGGYTF. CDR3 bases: TGTGCCAGCAGTTTAGCCCCAGGGGGTGGCTACACCTTC.

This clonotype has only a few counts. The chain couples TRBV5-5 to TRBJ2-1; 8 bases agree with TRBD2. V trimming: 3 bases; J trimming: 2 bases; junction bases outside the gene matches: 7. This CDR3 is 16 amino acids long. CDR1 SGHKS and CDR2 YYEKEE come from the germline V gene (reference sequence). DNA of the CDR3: TGTGCCAGCAGCTCTTATAGCGGGGTAACCTACAATGAGCAGTTCTTC. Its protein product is CASSSYSGVTYNEQFF.

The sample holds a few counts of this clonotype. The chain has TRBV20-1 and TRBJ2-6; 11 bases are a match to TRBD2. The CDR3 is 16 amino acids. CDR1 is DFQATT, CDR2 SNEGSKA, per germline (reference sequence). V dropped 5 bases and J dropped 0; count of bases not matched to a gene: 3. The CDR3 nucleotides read TGCAGTGCTGGACTAGCGGGTGTCTCTGGGGCCAACGTCCTGACTTTC. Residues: CSAGLAGVSGANVLTF.

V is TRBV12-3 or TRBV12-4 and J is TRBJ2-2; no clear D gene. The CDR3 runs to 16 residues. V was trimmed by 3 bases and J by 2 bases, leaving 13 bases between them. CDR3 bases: TGTGCCAGCAGTTTGGTTGCAACCACAAACACCGGGGAGCTGTTTTTT. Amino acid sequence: CASSLVATTNTGELFF.

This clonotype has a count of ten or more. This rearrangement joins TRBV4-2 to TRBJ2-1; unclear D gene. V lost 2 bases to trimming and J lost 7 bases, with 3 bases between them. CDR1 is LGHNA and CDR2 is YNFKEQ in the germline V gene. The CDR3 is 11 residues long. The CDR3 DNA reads TGTGCCAGCAGCCAAAGAAATGAGCAGTTCTTC. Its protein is CASSQRNEQFF.

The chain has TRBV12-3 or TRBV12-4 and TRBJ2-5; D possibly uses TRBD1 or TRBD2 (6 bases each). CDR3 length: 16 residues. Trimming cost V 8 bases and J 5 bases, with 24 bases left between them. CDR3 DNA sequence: TGTGCCAGCTTAGGGGGGAAGGCACCCGTGGGGGAGACCCAGTACTTC. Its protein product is CASLGGKAPVGETQYF.

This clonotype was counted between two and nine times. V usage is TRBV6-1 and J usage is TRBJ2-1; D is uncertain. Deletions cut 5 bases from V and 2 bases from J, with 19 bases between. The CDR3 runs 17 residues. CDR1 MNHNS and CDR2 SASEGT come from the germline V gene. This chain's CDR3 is CASSRTLRRGPYNEQFF. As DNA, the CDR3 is TGTGCCAGCAGTCGCACTCTCCGGAGAGGCCCCTACAATGAGCAGTTCTTC.

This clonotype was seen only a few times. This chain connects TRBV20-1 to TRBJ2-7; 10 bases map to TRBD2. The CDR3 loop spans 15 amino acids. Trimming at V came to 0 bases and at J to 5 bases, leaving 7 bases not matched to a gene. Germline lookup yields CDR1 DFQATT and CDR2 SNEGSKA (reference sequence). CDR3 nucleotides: TGCAGTGCTAGAGATCTAGCGGGAGACAACCACGAGCAGTACTTC. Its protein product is CSARDLAGDNHEQYF.

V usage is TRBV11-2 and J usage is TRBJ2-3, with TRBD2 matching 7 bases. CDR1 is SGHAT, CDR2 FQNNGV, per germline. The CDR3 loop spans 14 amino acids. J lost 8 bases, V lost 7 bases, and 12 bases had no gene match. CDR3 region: CASNLREGIGTQYF. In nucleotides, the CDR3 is TGTGCCAGCAACCTAAGGGAGGGTATTGGTACGCAGTATTTT.

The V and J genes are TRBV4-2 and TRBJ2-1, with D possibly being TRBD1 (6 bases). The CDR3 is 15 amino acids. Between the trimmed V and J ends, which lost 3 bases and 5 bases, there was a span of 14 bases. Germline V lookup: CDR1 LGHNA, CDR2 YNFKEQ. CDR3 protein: CASSHGQSENNEQFF. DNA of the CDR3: TGTGCCAGCAGCCACGGACAGTCCGAAAACAATGAGCAGTTCTTC.

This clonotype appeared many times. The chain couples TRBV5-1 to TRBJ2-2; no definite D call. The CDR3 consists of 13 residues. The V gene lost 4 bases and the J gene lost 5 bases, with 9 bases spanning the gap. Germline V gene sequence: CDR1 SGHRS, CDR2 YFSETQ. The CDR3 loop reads CASSAALTGELFF. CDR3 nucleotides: TGCGCCAGCAGCGCGGCTCTAACCGGGGAGCTGTTTTTT.